This is a list of T cell receptor beta chains from one sample in a study of blood T cells in healthy people across ages. TCRdb processed the 5' RACE reads anew with MiXCR; each CDR3 protein has one entry. This sample carries 600,000 to 850,000 distinct CDR3 sequences, roughly 45% of them seen once, and the ten largest clones take 20%. Sample: blood. The receptors come from a woman aged 55-69 years in good health. Both conserved end residues are part of each CDR3. Each record gives: clone size, V gene, D gene, J gene, CDR3 DNA, CDR3 protein. D genes are given only for firm matches. Expanded clones are given a class, and other clones once, few, many or no size at all.

once	TRBV5-6	TRBD1	TRBJ2-4	TGTGCCAGCAGCCTGAGATGGACAGGGATGAGCATTCAGTACTTC	CASSLRWTGMSIQYF
many	TRBV6-2/TRBV6-3	TRBD2	TRBJ2-1	TGTGCCAGCAGAGGACTAGCGGGAGGGGAGCAGTTCTTC	CASRGLAGGEQFF
NA	TRBV12-3/TRBV12-4	TRBD1	TRBJ1-5	TGTGCCAGCGGGGACAGTTGGAAAGGCAATCAGCCCCAGCATTTT	CASGDSWKGNQPQHF
NA	TRBV20-1	TRBD2	TRBJ2-7	TGCAGTGCTATCTCAACTAGCGGGCCCTACTACGAGCAGTACTTC	CSAISTSGPYYEQYF
NA	TRBV7-6	NA	TRBJ2-5	TGTGCCAGCAGCTTAGAGGCGGGATACCAAGAGACCCAGTACTTC	CASSLEAGYQETQYF
few	TRBV29-1	NA	TRBJ2-3	TGCAGCGTTGTAAACAGGGGCACAGATACGCAGTATTTT	CSVVNRGTDTQYF
few	TRBV7-6	TRBD1	TRBJ2-7	TGTGCCAGCAGCTTAGATGTTGGGACAGGGTCCTACGAGCAGTACTTC	CASSLDVGTGSYEQYF
NA	TRBV7-3	NA	TRBJ2-5	TGTGCCAGCAGCCTCGACTCTCTGGGGAATGAGCAGTACTTC	CASSLDSLGNEQYF
NA	TRBV15	TRBD1	TRBJ1-1	TGTGCCACCAGCAGTCCAGGGGGCCGGAACACTGAAGCTTTCTTT	CATSSPGGRNTEAFF
few	TRBV5-1	NA	TRBJ2-2	TGCGCCAGCAGCTTGGAAGGGCATGGCGGGGAGCTGTTTTTT	CASSLEGHGGELFF
NA	TRBV12-3/TRBV12-4	TRBD2	TRBJ2-3	TGTGCCAGCCGGATAGCGGGAGACCGCACAGATACGCAGTATTTT	CASRIAGDRTDTQYF
NA	TRBV20-1	NA	TRBJ2-3	TGCAGTGCTAGTAGGAGTAGCACAGATACGCAGTATTTT	CSASRSSTDTQYF
few	TRBV7-2	NA	TRBJ2-1	TGTGCCAGCAGCTTAGAAGAGCAGAGGCTTAGGAATGAGCAGTTCTTC	CASSLEEQRLRNEQFF
NA	TRBV7-2	NA	TRBJ2-3	TGTGCCAGCAGTCGACTTACAGATACGCAGTATTTT	CASSRLTDTQYF
many	TRBV9	NA	TRBJ2-1	TGTGCCAGCAGCGCAGAAGGATACAATGAGCAGTTCTTC	CASSAEGYNEQFF
NA	TRBV18	TRBD2	TRBJ2-1	TGTGCCAGCTCAACGACTAGCGGGAGGCCGGGGAATGGGCAGTTCTTC	CASSTTSGRPGNGQFF
NA	TRBV20-1	TRBD2	TRBJ2-7	TGCAGTGCCCCAGCCCCGGGACTAGCGGGAGACGAGCAGTACTTC	CSAPAPGLAGDEQYF
few	TRBV6-5	TRBD2	TRBJ2-7	TGTGCCAGCAGTTACTCCTCGACTAGCGGGAGATCGTACGAGCAGTACTTC	CASSYSSTSGRSYEQYF
NA	TRBV9	TRBD2	TRBJ2-7	TGTGCCAGCAGCTCTCGCGGGGGGGAGGGGTACGAGCAGTACTTC	CASSSRGGEGYEQYF
NA	TRBV7-9	TRBD2	TRBJ2-1	TGTGCCAGCAGCTTAGACGCGGGGGGGCACTCGGATAAGCAGTTCTTC	CASSLDAGGHSDKQFF
NA	TRBV5-1	TRBD2	TRBJ2-1	TGCGCCAGCGTATCCGGGACTAGCGGGACATTCAATGAGCAGTTCTTC	CASVSGTSGTFNEQFF
many	TRBV29-1	TRBD1	TRBJ2-4	TGCAGCGTATCGACAGGGGGCGAAACCAAAAACATTCAGTACTTC	CSVSTGGETKNIQYF
few	TRBV10-3	NA	TRBJ2-3	TGTGCCATCATGAGCGACCCCTCGGATACGCAGTATTTT	CAIMSDPSDTQYF
NA	TRBV2	NA	TRBJ2-5	TGTGCCAGCAGTGAGTCGAGTTGGGGGACCCAGTACTTC	CASSESSWGTQYF
once	TRBV4-3	NA	TRBJ1-2	TGCGCCAGCAGCGAGGAGAGGTTGGATGGCTACACCTTC	CASSEERLDGYTF
NA	TRBV20-1	NA	TRBJ1-1	TGCAGTGCTAGAGAAGGGGCCTCGAACACTGAAGCTTTCTTT	CSAREGASNTEAFF
many	TRBV4-2	NA	TRBJ2-7	TGTGCCAGCAGCGAAGTTGGGGGGGGCTCCCACTACGAGCAGTACTTC	CASSEVGGGSHYEQYF
NA	TRBV29-1	NA	TRBJ2-5	TGCAGCGGGGGACCGCTGGTAGAGACCCAGTACTTC	CSGGPLVETQYF
NA	TRBV5-1	NA	TRBJ2-7	TGCGCCAGCAGCCCGCAGGCATCCTACGAGCAGTACTTC	CASSPQASYEQYF
once	TRBV15	NA	TRBJ2-3	TGTGCCACCAGCAGAGTAACTATGGATACGCAGTATTTT	CATSRVTMDTQYF
many	TRBV7-9	NA	TRBJ2-1	TGTGCCAGCAGCCATCCCGAGTCTTACAATGAGCAGTTCTTC	CASSHPESYNEQFF
NA	TRBV7-2	TRBD2	TRBJ2-3	TGTGCCAGCACCGAAGGGAGGGACCCAACTAGCGCAGATACGCAGTATTTT	CASTEGRDPTSADTQYF
NA	TRBV20-1	NA	TRBJ2-7	TGCAGTGCTCAACGGGAGTCTTTGTCCGAGCAGTACTTC	CSAQRESLSEQYF
NA	TRBV29-1	NA	TRBJ2-7	TGCGGCGTTGAAGAGCCTGGGGAGCAGTTGTTC	CGVEEPGEQLF
few	TRBV6-5	NA	TRBJ2-1	TGTGCCAGCAGTTATGGGACCGTCTCGAATGAGCAGTTCTTC	CASSYGTVSNEQFF
NA	TRBV5-6	NA	TRBJ1-2	TGTGCCAGCAGCTTGGGACAGCCTAACTACGGCTACACCTTC	CASSLGQPNYGYTF
many	TRBV4-2	TRBD2	TRBJ2-3	TGTGCCAGCAGCCAGACTAGCGGGGCTGACACAGATACGCAGTATTTT	CASSQTSGADTDTQYF
NA	TRBV2	TRBD2	TRBJ2-1	TGTGCCAGCAGACCCAGACTAGCGGGAGGGCCCCTAAGCTCCTACAATGAGCAGTTCTTC	CASRPRLAGGPLSSYNEQFF
few	TRBV12-3/TRBV12-4	TRBD2	TRBJ2-7	TGTGCCAGCAGTTTTCCGACTAGCGGTGGGGGATACGAGCAGTACTTC	CASSFPTSGGGYEQYF
few	TRBV7-6	TRBD2	TRBJ2-1	TGTGCCAGCAGCTTAGAGGTTACTAGCGGAAACAATGAGCAGTTCTTC	CASSLEVTSGNNEQFF
NA	TRBV5-1	TRBD2	TRBJ2-3	TGCGCCAGCAGCTTGACTGTAGCGGGAGAGGCAGATACGCAGTATTTT	CASSLTVAGEADTQYF
few	TRBV5-5	TRBD1	TRBJ2-7	TGTGCCAGCAGCTTGATGGACAGGGACTACGAGCAGTACTTC	CASSLMDRDYEQYF
few	TRBV4-1	TRBD1	TRBJ1-1	TGCGCCAGCAGCCAGAAACAGGGGGCCGGTGACTTGACGCTGAACACTGAAGCTTTCTTT	CASSQKQGAGDLTLNTEAFF
NA	TRBV10-2	NA	TRBJ1-2	TGCGCCAGCAGTGAGCGGACTGGGGAAAACTATGGCTACACCTTC	CASSERTGENYGYTF
NA	TRBV6-2/TRBV6-3	NA	TRBJ2-7	TGTGCCAGCAGTACCCCGGGCGGGCCGCCCTACGAGCAGTACTTC	CASSTPGGPPYEQYF
few	TRBV4-2	NA	TRBJ2-3	TGTGCCAGCAGCCAAGATTTGGAAGGCACAGATACGCAGTATTTT	CASSQDLEGTDTQYF
NA	TRBV11-1	TRBD2	TRBJ2-5	TGTGCCAGCAGCTTAGAACTAGCGGTGGGGACCCAGTACTTC	CASSLELAVGTQYF
few	TRBV11-3	NA	TRBJ2-1	TGTGCCAGCAGCGAGGAAACAGGGAATGAGCAGTTCTTC	CASSEETGNEQFF